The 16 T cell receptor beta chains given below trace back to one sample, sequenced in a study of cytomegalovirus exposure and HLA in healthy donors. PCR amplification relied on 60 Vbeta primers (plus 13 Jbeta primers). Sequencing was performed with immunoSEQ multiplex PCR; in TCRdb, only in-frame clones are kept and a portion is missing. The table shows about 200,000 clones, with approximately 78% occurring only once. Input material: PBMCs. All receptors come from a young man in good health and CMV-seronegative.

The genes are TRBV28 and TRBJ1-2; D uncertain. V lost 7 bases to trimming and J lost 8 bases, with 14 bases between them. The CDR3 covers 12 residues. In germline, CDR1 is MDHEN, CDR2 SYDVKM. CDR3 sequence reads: CASTLEGKGYTF. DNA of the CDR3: TGTGCCAGCACCCTAGAGGGAAAAGGCTACACCTTC.

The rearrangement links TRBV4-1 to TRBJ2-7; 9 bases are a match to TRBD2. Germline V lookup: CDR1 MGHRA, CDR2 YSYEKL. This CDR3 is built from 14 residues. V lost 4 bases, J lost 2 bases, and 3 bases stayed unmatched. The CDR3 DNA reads TGCGCCAGCAGCCTGGTAGCGGGGGCCTACGAGCAGTACTTC. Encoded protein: CASSLVAGAYEQYF.

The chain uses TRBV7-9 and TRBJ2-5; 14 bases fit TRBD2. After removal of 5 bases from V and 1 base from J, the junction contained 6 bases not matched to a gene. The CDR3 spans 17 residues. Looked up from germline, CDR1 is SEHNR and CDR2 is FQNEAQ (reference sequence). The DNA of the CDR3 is TGTGCCAGCAGCACTTGGACTAGCGGGGGGCCCCAAGAGACCCAGTACTTC. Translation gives CASSTWTSGGPQETQYF.

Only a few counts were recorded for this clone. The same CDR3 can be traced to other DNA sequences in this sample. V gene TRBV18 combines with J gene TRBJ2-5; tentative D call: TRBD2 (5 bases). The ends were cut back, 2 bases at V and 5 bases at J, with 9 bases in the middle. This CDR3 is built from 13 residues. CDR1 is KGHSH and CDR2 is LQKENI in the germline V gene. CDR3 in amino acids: CASSPGLGETQYF. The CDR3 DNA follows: TGTGCCAGCTCACCAGGACTTGGGGAGACCCAGTACTTC. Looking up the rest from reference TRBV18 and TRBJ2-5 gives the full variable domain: NAGVMQNPRHLVRRRGQEARLRCSPMKGHSHVYWYRQLPEEGLKFMVYLQKENIIDESGMPKERFSAEFPKEGPSILRIQQVVRGDSAAYFCASSPGLGETQYFGPGTRLLVL.

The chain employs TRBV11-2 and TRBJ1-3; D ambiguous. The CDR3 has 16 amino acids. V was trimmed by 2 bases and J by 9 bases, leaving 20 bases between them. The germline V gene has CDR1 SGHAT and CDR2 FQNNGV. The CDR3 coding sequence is TGTGCCAGCAGCTTAAGGCAGAGCTCCGAAGGGAGCACCATATATTTT. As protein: CASSLRQSSEGSTIYF. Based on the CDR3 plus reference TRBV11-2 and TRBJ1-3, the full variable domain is EAGVAQSPRYKIIEKRQSVAFWCNPISGHATLYWYQQILGQGPKLLIQFQNNGVVDDSQLPKDRFSAERLKGVDSTLKIQPAKLEDSAVYLCASSLRQSSEGSTIYFGEGSWLTVV.

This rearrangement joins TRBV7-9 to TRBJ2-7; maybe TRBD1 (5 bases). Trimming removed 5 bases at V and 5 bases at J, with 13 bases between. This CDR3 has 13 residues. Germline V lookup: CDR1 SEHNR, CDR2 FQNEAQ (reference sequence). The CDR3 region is CASSLRVFDEQYF. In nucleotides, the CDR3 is TGTGCCAGCAGCCTCAGGGTTTTTGACGAGCAGTACTTC. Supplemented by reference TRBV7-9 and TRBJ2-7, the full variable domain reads DTGVSQNPRHKITKRGQNVTFRCDPISEHNRLYWYRQTLGQGPEFLTYFQNEAQLEKSRLLSDRFSAERPKGSFSTLEIQRTEQGDSAMYLCASSLRVFDEQYFGPGTRLTVT.

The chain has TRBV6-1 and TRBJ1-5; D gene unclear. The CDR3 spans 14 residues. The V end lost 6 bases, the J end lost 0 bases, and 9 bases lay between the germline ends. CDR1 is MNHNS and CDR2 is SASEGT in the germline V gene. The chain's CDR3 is CASSQKSSNQPQHF. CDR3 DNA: TGTGCCAGCAGCCAGAAAAGTAGCAATCAGCCCCAGCATTTT.

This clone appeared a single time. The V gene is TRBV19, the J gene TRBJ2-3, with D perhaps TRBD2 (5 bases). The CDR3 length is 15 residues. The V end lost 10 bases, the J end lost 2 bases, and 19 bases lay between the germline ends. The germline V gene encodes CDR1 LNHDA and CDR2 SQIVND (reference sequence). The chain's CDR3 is CATSLSADSTDTQYF. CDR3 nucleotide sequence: TGTGCCACTTCGCTTTCAGCGGATTCCACAGATACGCAGTATTTT.

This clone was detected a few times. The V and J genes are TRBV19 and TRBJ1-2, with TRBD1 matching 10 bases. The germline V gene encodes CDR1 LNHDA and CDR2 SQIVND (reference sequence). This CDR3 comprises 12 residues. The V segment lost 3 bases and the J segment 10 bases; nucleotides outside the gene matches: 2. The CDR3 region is CASSMGTGDYTF. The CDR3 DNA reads TGTGCCAGTAGTATGGGGACAGGGGACTACACCTTC.

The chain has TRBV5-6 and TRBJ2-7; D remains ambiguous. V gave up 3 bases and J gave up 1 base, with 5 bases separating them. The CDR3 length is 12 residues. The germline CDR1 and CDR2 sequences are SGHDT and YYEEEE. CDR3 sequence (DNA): TGTGCCAGCAGCTCTTTTTCCTACGAGCAGTACTTC. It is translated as CASSSFSYEQYF.

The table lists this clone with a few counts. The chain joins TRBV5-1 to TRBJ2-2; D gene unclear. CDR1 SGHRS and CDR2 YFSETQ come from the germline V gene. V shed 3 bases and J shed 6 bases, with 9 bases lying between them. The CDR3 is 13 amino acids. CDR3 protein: CASSWASAGELFF. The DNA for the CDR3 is TGCGCCAGCAGCTGGGCGTCGGCCGGGGAGCTGTTTTTT.

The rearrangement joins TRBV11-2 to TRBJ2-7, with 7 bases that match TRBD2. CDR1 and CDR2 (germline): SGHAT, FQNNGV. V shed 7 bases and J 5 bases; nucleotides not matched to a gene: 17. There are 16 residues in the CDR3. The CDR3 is CASTDWEGKGFDEQYF. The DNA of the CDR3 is TGTGCCAGCACCGACTGGGAGGGTAAGGGGTTCGACGAGCAGTACTTC.

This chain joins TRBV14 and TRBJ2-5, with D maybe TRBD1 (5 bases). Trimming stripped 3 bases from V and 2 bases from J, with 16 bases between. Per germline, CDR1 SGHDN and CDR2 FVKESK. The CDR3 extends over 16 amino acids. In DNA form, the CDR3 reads TGTGCCAGCAGCCAGGACCGATGGGGCATTCAAGAGACCCAGTACTTC. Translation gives CASSQDRWGIQETQYF. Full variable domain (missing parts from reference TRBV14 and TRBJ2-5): EAGVTQFPSHSVIEKGQTVTLRCDPISGHDNLYWYRRVMGKEIKFLLHFVKESKQDESGMPNNRFLAERTGGTYSTLKVQPAELEDSGVYFCASSQDRWGIQETQYFGPGTRLLVL.

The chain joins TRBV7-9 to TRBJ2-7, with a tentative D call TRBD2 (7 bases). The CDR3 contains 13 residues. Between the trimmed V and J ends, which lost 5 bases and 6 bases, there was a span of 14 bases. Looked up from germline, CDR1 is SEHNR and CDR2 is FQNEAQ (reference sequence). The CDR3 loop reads CASSHDAGAEQYF. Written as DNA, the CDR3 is TGTGCCAGCAGCCATGACGCGGGGGCCGAGCAGTACTTC.

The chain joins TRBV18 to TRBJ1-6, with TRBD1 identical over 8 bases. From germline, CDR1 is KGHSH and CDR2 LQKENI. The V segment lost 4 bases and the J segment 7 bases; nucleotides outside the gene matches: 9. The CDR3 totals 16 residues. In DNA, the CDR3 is TGTGCCAGCTCACGAGACAGGGGATCAGTAAATTCACCCCTCCACTTT. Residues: CASSRDRGSVNSPLHF.

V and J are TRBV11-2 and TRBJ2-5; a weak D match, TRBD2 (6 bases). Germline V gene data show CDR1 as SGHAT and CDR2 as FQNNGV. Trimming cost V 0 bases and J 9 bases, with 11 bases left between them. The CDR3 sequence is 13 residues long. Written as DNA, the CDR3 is TGTGCCAGCAGCTTAGAAGTGGGAGGACCCCAGTACTTC. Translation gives CASSLEVGGPQYF. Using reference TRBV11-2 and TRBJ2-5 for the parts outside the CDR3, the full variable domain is EAGVAQSPRYKIIEKRQSVAFWCNPISGHATLYWYQQILGQGPKLLIQFQNNGVVDDSQLPKDRFSAERLKGVDSTLKIQPAKLEDSAVYLCASSLEVGGPQYFGPGTRLLVL.